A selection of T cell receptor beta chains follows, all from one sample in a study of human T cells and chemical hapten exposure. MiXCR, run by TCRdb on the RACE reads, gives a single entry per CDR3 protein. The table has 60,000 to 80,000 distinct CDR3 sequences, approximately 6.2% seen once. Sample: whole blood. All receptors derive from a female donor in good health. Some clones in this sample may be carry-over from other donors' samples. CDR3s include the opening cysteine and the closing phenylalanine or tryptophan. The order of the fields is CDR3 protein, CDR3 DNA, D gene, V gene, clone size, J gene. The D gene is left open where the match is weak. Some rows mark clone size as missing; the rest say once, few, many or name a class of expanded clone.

CSASFLGFPDTQYF TGCAGTGCTAGTTTTTTAGGGTTTCCAGATACGCAGTATTTT NA TRBV20-1 many TRBJ2-3
CSVVTGNREKLFF TGCAGCGTTGTTACCGGGAACCGCGAAAAACTGTTTTTT NA TRBV29-1 many TRBJ1-4
CASSGRTMTRTDTQYF TGTGCCAGCAGCGGCCGGACTATGACTCGGACAGATACGCAGTATTTT NA TRBV7-2 many TRBJ2-3
CASSLGSGGSYNEQFF TGTGCCAGCAGTTTGGGTAGCGGGGGCTCCTACAATGAGCAGTTCTTC TRBD2 TRBV28 NA TRBJ2-1
CASSLAGRDEQYF TGTGCCAGCAGCTTAGCGGGTCGAGACGAGCAGTACTTC NA TRBV7-2 many TRBJ2-7
CSVGDPTYEQYF TGCAGCGTGGGGGACCCGACCTACGAGCAGTACTTC NA TRBV29-1 few TRBJ2-7
CASRPKLVTQTQYF TGTGCCAGCAGACCGAAACTTGTGACTCAGACCCAGTACTTC NA TRBV28 many TRBJ2-5
CARGGDRDQETQYF TGTGCCCGAGGGGGGGACAGGGACCAAGAGACCCAGTACTTC NA TRBV21-1 many TRBJ2-5
CASAPRSLEQYF TGTGCCAGCGCGCCCCGGTCCCTCGAGCAGTACTTC NA TRBV28 many TRBJ2-7
CASSESGYNNEQFF TGTGCCAGCAGTGAAAGCGGCTATAACAATGAGCAGTTCTTC NA TRBV25-1 many TRBJ2-1
CSAGKGNTEAFF TGCAGTGCTGGGAAAGGGAACACTGAAGCTTTCTTT NA TRBV20-1 many TRBJ1-1
CASSLSYNEQFF TGTGCCAGCAGTTTATCCTACAATGAGCAGTTCTTC NA TRBV12-3/TRBV12-4 many TRBJ2-1
CASSQSSEEDTQYF TGTGCCAGCAGCCAATCGTCCGAGGAGGATACGCAGTATTTT NA TRBV3-1 few TRBJ2-3
CASRISLTEEAFF TGTGCCAGCAGGATATCTTTAACGGAAGAAGCTTTCTTT NA TRBV28 many TRBJ1-1
CASSLEPQNSPLHF TGCGCCAGCAGCTTGGAGCCACAGAATTCACCCCTCCACTTT NA TRBV5-1 many TRBJ1-6
CSARDLGQGNSPLHF TGCAGTGCTAGAGATTTGGGACAGGGGAATTCACCCCTCCACTTT TRBD1 TRBV20-1 many TRBJ1-6
CASSLGAWSDLPTDTQYF TGTGCCAGCAGCTTAGGGGCCTGGTCGGACCTGCCCACAGATACGCAGTATTTT NA TRBV7-2 many TRBJ2-3
CASSSGRTYEQYF TGTGCCAGCAGCTCAGGGCGAACCTACGAGCAGTACTTC NA TRBV5-5 few TRBJ2-7
CASSSPAQGLSYEQYF TGTGCCAGCAGTTCTCCCGCGCAGGGCCTCTCCTACGAGCAGTACTTC NA TRBV28 few TRBJ2-7
CATAVGGSTDTQYF TGTGCCACCGCCGTGGGGGGGAGCACAGATACGCAGTATTTT TRBD2 TRBV25-1 few TRBJ2-3
CGWGAKGANVLTF TGCGGGTGGGGGGCGAAGGGGGCCAACGTCCTGACTTTC NA TRBV20-1 many TRBJ2-6
CASGIGGGETQYF TGTGCCAGCGGAATCGGCGGAGGAGAGACCCAGTACTTC NA TRBV28 many TRBJ2-5
CASSADRNYGYTF TGTGCCAGCAGTGCGGACAGAAACTATGGCTACACCTTC NA TRBV6-6 many TRBJ1-2
CASSYLAKNIQYF TGTGCCAGCAGCTACCTAGCCAAAAACATTCAGTACTTC NA TRBV3-1 many TRBJ2-4
CSASRVSITEQFF TGCAGTGCTAGTCGGGTCAGTATTACTGAGCAGTTCTTC NA TRBV20-1 many TRBJ2-1
CASSYKDGSTDTQYF TGTGCCAGCAGTTATAAGGACGGTAGCACAGATACGCAGTATTTT NA TRBV6-2/TRBV6-3 many TRBJ2-3
CASSFIASGTDTQYF TGTGCCAGCAGCTTTATAGCTAGCGGCACAGATACGCAGTATTTT NA TRBV27 many TRBJ2-3
CASSVGTVDTQYF TGTGCCAGCAGCGTTGGGACGGTAGATACGCAGTATTTT NA TRBV9 NA TRBJ2-3
CASSQARVVAGDLSYNEQFF TGCGCCAGCAGCCAGGCCCGAGTGGTAGCGGGGGACCTCTCCTACAATGAGCAGTTCTTC TRBD2 TRBV4-1 once TRBJ2-1
CASSLSGNYGYTF TGCGCCAGCAGCTTGTCAGGGAACTATGGCTACACCTTC NA TRBV5-1 many TRBJ1-2
CASIVSGSGGDTQYF TGTGCCAGCATAGTAAGCGGGAGCGGGGGAGATACGCAGTATTTT TRBD2 TRBV2 NA TRBJ2-3
CASRSDRATNEKLFF TGTGCCAGCAGGTCCGACAGAGCAACTAATGAAAAACTGTTTTTT NA TRBV2 few TRBJ1-4
CASSNETRGRPPYEQYF TGTGCCAGCAGTAACGAAACCCGGGGGCGGCCCCCCTACGAGCAGTACTTC NA TRBV2 many TRBJ2-7
CASSSWVSTSGPVGDTQYF TGTGCCAGCAGTTCCTGGGTGTCGACTAGCGGTCCGGTGGGAGATACGCAGTATTTT TRBD2 TRBV6-2/TRBV6-3 many TRBJ2-3
CSVEWAGASTDTQYF TGCAGCGTTGAATGGGCTGGGGCGAGCACAGATACGCAGTATTTT NA TRBV29-1 NA TRBJ2-3
CASSARTGEEQFF TGTGCCAGCAGCGCTCGGACTGGTGAAGAGCAGTTCTTC NA TRBV7-2 few TRBJ2-1
CASSPGGQDSPLHF TGTGCCAGCAGCCCAGGGGGACAGGATTCACCCCTCCACTTT TRBD1 TRBV28 few TRBJ1-6
CSARLVTSAQGGTQYF TGCAGTGCTAGACTGGTTACTAGCGCGCAAGGGGGTACGCAGTATTTT NA TRBV20-1 many TRBJ2-3
CASRRAGSYNEQFF TGTGCCAGCAGAAGAGCGGGTTCCTACAATGAGCAGTTCTTC NA TRBV27 NA TRBJ2-1
CASSPGLAGGINEQFF TGCGCCAGCAGCCCAGGACTAGCGGGAGGGATCAATGAGCAGTTCTTC TRBD2 TRBV5-1 many TRBJ2-1